These T cell receptor beta chains were read from a single sample in a study of blood T cell repertoires in COVID-19. Repertoires were generated with immunoSEQ multiplex PCR, while TCRdb's copy carries only in-frame clones and drops some. The data show more than 250,000 clones, 82% seen once. Sequenced input: PBMCs or T cells enriched from blood (not recorded which). The receptors shown here come from a man aged 35-49 years who had been exposed to COVID-19. Each CDR3 is given without its conserved first and last residue.

V gene	J gene	CDR3 protein
TRBV7-6	TRBJ2-1	ASSLDVPFSYNEQF
TRBV2	TRBJ2-5	ASSEQGAATQY
TRBV7-9	TRBJ1-5	ASSLGGGTGNQPQH
TRBV12-3/TRBV12-4	TRBJ1-2	ASSLGTGTGYT
TRBV19	TRBJ2-1	ASRWGAREGLSYNEQF
TRBV10-3	TRBJ2-7	AISESTGQAFSGH
TRBV18	TRBJ2-2	ASSRDSTTGELF
TRBV13	TRBJ2-1	ASSSRGTHSYNEQF
TRBV18	TRBJ1-5	ASSPGQGKNGPQH
TRBV5-4	TRBJ2-7	ASSLAGVTVHEQY
TRBV5-1	TRBJ1-1	ASSLAPDSGRAEAF
TRBV2	TRBJ2-1	ASSDSGRAFVHEQF
TRBV7-8	TRBJ2-1	ASGSGGFSSYNEQF
TRBV5-1	TRBJ1-3	ASSLEGGLSGNTIY
TRBV30	TRBJ1-1	AWRVGQRNTEAF
TRBV24-1	TRBJ1-1	ATSSGNTEAF
TRBV18	TRBJ1-3	ASTIETGHSGNTIY
TRBV5-1	TRBJ2-2	ASRPPGQGNTGELF
TRBV11-3	TRBJ2-1	ASSPGTSGAPF
TRBV24-1	TRBJ1-2	ATSSETQGMNDYGYT
TRBV11-3	TRBJ2-7	ASSLRDRFYEQY
TRBV30	TRBJ2-2	AWTGGASGELF
TRBV19	TRBJ2-5	ASSLGQGTETQY
TRBV9	TRBJ2-1	ASSLRLAGGNEQF
TRBV4-1	TRBJ2-7	ASSQDVGGLVEQY
TRBV19	TRBJ1-5	ASSLTGRQPQH
TRBV5-5	TRBJ2-4	ASSLNRAKNIQY
TRBV18	TRBJ2-1	ASLTGTGDREQF
TRBV20-1	TRBJ2-7	SAHHTYEQY
TRBV27	TRBJ2-5	ASRALLAGRETQY
TRBV2	TRBJ1-1	ASSEPPGENTEAF
TRBV24-1	TRBJ1-2	ATSDGAVGGYT
TRBV21-1	TRBJ2-7	ARTGADEQY
TRBV2	TRBJ2-1	ASSQRGLYNEQF
TRBV29-1	TRBJ2-6	SVRLAGASGANVLT
TRBV5-5	TRBJ2-2	ASNPGGVSSPGELF
TRBV2	TRBJ2-3	ASQGAELGDTDTQY
TRBV30	TRBJ2-2	AASLGAGGTGELF
TRBV5-6	TRBJ2-3	ASSLPVAGGVDTQY
TRBV5-1	TRBJ2-3	ASSTGTGLGADTQY
TRBV27	TRBJ1-1	ASTHNSARGNTEAF
TRBV3-1/TRBV3-2	TRBJ2-5	ASSHLSGETQY
TRBV2	TRBJ2-1	ASSEAGLAGVDEQF
TRBV12-3/TRBV12-4	TRBJ2-2	ASSLGPARELF